These T cell receptor beta chains were read from a single sample in a study of control samples from healthy donors and cancer patients. The method was immunoSEQ multiplex PCR; TCRdb's version includes in-frame clones alone and lacks a portion of them. The table includes about 97,000 clones, around 92% detected once. Material: blood. These receptors were taken from a woman younger than 35 in good health. CDR3s include the opening cysteine and the closing phenylalanine or tryptophan.

v_call,cdr3_aa
TRBV27,CASRDSSYNSPLHF
TRBV7-9,CASSLEGSNQPQHF
TRBV5-8,CASSSGLAYNEQFF
TRBV19,CASSVLPSGVLYGYTF
TRBV7-8,CASSSGLAGGNEQFF
TRBV11-2,CASSLGGTPEETQYF
TRBV30,CAWRGRNRYNEQFF
TRBV19,CASRLLSGRVGESNEQFF
TRBV29-1,CSVRTVGGEAFF
TRBV7-2,CASSGRTGLKRLGTEAFF
TRBV4-2,CASSQETLREQETQYF
TRBV28,CASSAGTGVDEQYF
TRBV5-1,CASRSLAGGPTYEQYF
TRBV20-1,CSARVADTQYF
TRBV25-1,CASSEFDRAGNTIYF
TRBV4-1,CASSQVYSGAGITQHF
TRBV3-1/TRBV3-2,CASSPGKFRAGELFF
TRBV6-4,CASSDSIRGRRGEAFF
TRBV7-2,CASSWGGGTDTQYF
TRBV6-5,CASSYRQNMNTEAFF
TRBV6-2/TRBV6-3,CASSLTDSGNTIYF
TRBV30,CAWSGTSTNEKLFF
TRBV28,CASSRNQPQHF